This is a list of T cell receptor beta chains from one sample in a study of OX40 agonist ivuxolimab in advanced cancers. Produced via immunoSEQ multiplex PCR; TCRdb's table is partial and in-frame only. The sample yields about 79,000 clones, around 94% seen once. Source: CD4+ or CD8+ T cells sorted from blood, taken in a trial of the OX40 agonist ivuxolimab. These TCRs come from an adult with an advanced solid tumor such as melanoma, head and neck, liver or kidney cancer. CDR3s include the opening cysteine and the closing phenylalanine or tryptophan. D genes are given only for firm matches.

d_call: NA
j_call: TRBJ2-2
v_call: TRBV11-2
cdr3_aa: CASSFGSGELFF

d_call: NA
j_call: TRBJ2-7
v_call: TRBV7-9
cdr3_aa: CASSLYPGPYEQYF

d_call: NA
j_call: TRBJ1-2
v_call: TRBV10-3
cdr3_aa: CAISERGDTNYGYTF

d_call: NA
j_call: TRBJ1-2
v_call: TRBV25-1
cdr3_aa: CASSTGIGYTF

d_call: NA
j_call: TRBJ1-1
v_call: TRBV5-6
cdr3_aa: CASSLIPSEAFF

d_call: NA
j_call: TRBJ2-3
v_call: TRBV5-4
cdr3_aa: CASSLRSDPSTDTQYF

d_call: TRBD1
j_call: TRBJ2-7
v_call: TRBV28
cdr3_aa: CASYPQGAWSEQYF

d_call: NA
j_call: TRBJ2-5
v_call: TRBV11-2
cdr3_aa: CASSLPKYRETQYF

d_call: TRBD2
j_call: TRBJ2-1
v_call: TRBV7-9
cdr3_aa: CASRPGLAGDNEQFF

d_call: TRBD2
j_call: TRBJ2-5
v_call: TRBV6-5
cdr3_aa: CASSYGSGGQETQYF

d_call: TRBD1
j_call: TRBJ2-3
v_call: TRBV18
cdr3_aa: CASSPPPWQGAGDTQYF

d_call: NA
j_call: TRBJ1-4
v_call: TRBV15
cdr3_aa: CATRGRRGYTTTNEKLFF

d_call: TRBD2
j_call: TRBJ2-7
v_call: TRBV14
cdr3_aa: CASSQDPGLAGGSYEQYF

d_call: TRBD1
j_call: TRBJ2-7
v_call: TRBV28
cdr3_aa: CASRGGQGAPYEQYF

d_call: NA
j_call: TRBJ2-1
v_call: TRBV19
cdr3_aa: CASSIGATNEQFF

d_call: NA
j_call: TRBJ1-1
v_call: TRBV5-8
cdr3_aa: CASSPPGGGTEAFF

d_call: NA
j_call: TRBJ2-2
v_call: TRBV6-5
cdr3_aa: CASSYWSGGELFF

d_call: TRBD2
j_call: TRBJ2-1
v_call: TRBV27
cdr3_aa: CASSSLAGGYNEQFF

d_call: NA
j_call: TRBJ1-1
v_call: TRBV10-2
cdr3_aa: CASSELQGRGPEAFF

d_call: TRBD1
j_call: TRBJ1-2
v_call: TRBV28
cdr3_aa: CASSQNRGQGYTF

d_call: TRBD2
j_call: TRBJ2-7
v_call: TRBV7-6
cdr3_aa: CASSSGLAGASSYEQYF

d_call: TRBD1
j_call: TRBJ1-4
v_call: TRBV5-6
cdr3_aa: CASSLGQGREKLFF

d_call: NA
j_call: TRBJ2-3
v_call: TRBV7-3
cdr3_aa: CASSLMGGSTDTQYF

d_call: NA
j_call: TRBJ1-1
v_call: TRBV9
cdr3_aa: CASSEGPGGVNTEAFF

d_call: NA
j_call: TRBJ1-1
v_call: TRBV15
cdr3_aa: CATSRGSDTEAFF

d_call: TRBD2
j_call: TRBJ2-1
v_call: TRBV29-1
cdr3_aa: CSVDPGTSASGKQFF

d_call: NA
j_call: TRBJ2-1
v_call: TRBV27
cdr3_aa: CASSLGGKYNEQFF

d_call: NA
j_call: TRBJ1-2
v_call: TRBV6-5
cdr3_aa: CASSYSGTANYGYTF

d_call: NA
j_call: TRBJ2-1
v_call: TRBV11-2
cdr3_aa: CASSLLAQSYNEQFF

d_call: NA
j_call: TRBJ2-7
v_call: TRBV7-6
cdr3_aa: CASSFLLEGYEQYF

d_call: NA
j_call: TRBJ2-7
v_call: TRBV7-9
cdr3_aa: CASSFLTIGHESYEQYF

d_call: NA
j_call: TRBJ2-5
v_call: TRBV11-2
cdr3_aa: CASSLGRRPQETQYF

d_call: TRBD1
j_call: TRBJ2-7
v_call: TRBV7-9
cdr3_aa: CASSPQTGSYEQYF

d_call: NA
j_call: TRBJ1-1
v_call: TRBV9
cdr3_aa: CASSDRTVLGGTEAFF

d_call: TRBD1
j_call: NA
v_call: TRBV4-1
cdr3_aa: CASSPIVGGDEQYF

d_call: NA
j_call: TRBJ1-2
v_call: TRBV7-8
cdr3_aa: CASSPAGWSYGYTF

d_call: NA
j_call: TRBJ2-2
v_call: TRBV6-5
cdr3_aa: CASSGGGTGELFF

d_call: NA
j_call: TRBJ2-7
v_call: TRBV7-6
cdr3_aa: CASSLVGLGEQYF

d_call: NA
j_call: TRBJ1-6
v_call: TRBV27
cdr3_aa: CASTNIGYNSPLHF

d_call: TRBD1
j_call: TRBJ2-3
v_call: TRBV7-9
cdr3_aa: CASSLPPGTGDIDTQYF

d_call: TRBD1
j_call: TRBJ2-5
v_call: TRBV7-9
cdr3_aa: CASSSRTGETQYF

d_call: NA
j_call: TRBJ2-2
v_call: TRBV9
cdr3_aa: CASSDSRELTNTGELFF

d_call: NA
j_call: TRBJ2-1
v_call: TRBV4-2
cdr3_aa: CASSQASVSSYNEQFF

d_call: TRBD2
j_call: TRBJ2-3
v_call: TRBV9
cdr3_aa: CASSVAWEGNTQYF

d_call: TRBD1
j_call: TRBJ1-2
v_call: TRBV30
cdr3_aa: CAWSDYRDRIYGYTF